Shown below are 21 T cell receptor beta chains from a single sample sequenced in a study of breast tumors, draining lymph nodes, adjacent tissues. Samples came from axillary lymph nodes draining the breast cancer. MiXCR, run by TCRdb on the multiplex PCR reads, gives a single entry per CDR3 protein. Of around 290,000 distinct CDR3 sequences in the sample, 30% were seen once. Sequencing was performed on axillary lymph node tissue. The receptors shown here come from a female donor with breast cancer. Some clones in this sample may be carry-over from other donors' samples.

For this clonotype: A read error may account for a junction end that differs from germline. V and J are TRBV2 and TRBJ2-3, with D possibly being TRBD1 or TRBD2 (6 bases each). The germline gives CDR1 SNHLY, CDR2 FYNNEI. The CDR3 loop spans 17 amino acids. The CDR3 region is CAGSDSSKGGRTDTQDF. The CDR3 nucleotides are TGTGCCGGCAGTGACTCCAGCAAGGGGGGTAGGACAGATACGCAGGATTTT.

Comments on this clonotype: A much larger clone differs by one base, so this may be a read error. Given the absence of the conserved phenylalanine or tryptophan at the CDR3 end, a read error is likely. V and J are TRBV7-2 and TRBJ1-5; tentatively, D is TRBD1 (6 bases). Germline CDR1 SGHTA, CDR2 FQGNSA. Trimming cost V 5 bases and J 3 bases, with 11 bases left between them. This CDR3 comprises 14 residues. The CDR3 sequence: CASSHTGSNQPQHS. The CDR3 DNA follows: TGTGCCAGCAGCCACACAGGGTCCAATCAGCCCCAGCATTCT.

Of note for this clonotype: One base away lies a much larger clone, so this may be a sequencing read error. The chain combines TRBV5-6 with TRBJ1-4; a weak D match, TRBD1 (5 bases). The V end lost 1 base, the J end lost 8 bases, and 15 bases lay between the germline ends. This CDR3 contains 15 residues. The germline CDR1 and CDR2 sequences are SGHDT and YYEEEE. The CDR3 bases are TGTGCCAGCAGCTTGACCCAGGGTCTGGGGGAAAAACTGTTTTTT. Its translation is CASSLTQGLGEKLFF. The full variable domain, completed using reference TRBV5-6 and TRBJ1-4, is DAGVTQSPTHLIKTRGQQVTLRCSPKSGHDTVSWYQQALGQGPQFIFQYYEEEERQRGNFPDRFSGHQFPNYSSELNVNALLLGDSALYLCASSLTQGLGEKLFFGSGTQLSVL.

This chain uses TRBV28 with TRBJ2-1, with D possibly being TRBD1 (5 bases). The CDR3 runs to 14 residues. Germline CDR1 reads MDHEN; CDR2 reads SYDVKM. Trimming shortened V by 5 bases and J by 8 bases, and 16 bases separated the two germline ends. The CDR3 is CASSTAGFLDEQFF. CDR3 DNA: TGTGCCAGCAGTACGGCAGGGTTTCTCGATGAGCAGTTCTTC.

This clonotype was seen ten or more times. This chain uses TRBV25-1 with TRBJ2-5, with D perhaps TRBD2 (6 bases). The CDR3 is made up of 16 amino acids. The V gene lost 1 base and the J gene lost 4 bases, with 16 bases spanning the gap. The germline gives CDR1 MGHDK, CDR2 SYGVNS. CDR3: CASSESTRLGGETQYF. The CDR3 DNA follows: TGTGCCAGCAGTGAATCCACCCGCCTGGGGGGAGAGACCCAGTACTTC.

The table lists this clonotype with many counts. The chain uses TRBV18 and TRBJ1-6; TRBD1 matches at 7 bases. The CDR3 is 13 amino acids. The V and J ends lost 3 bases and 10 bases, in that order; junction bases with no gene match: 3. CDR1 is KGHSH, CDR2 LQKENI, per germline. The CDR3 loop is CASSPTGDSPLHF. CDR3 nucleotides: TGTGCCAGCTCACCCACAGGGGACTCACCCCTCCACTTT.

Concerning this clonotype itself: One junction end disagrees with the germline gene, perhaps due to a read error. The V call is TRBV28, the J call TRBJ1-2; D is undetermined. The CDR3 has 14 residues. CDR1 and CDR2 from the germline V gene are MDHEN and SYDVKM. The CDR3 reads CASSEIPYTYGYIF. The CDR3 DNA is TGTGCCAGCAGTGAGATCCCCTACACCTATGGCTACATCTTC.

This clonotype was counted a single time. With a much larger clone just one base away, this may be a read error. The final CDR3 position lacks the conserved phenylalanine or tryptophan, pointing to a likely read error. As DNA, the CDR3 is TGCGCCAGCAGCCAAGATTTAGGTTCTCAGGGAGAGCAGTTCATC. As protein: CASSQDLGSQGEQFI. V is TRBV4-3 and J is TRBJ2-1, with D possibly TRBD1 on 5 matching bases. The V and J ends lost 0 bases and 10 bases respectively, with 16 bases between them. Germline V CDR1 and CDR2: LGHNA, YSLEER. The CDR3 runs 15 residues.

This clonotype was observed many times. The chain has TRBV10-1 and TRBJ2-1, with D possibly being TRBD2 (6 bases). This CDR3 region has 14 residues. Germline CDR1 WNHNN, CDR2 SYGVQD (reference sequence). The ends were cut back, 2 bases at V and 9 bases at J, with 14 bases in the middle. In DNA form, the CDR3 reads TGCGCCAGCAGTGAGAGTGGGAGGCGCAGTGAGCAGTTCTTC. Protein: CASSESGRRSEQFF.

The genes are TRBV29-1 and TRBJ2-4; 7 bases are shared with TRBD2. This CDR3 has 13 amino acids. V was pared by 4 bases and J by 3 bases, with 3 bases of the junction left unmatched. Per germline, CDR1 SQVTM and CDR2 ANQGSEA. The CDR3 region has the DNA TGCAGCGTTGGGGGGGGAATCAAAAACATTCAGTACTTC. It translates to CSVGGGIKNIQYF.

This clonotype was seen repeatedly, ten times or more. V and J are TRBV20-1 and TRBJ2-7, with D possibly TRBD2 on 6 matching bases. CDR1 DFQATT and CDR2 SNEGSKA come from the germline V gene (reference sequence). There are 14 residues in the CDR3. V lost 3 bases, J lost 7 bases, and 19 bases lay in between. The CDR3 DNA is TGCAGTGCTAGTCCGGCTAGCGTCAATGGGGAGCAGTACTTC. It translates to CSASPASVNGEQYF.

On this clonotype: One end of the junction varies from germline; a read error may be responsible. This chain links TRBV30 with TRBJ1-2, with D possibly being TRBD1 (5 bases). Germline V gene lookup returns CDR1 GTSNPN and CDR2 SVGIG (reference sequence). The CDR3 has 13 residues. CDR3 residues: CTWRPGNRYGYTF. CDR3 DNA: TGTACCTGGAGACCAGGGAATCGGTATGGCTACACCTTC.

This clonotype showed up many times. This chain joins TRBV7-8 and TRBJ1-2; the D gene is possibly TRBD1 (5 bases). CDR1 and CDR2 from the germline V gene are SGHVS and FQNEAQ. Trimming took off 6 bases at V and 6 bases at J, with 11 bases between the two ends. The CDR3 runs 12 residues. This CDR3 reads CASSLGVDGYTF. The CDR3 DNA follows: TGTGCCAGCAGTCTAGGGGTAGATGGCTACACCTTC.

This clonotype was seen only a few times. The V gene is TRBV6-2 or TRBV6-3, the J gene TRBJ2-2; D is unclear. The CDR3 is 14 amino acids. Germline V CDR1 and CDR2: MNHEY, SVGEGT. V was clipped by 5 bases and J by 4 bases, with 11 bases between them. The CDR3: CASSAYIGTGELFF. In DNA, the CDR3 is TGTGCCAGCAGTGCCTACATTGGCACCGGGGAGCTGTTTTTT.

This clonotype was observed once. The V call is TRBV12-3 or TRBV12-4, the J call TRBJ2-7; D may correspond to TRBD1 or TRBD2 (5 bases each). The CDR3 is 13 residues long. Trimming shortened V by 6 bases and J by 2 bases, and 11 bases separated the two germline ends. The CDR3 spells CASRPGTTYEQYF. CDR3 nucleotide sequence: TGTGCCAGCAGACCCGGGACCACCTACGAGCAGTACTTC.

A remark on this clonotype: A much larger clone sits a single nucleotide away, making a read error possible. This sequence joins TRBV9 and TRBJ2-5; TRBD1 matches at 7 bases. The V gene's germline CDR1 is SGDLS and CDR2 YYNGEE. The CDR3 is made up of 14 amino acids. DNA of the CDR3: TGTGCCAGCAGCGTAGATGAGGGGGCAGAGACCCAGTCCTTC. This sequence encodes CASSVDEGAETQSF.

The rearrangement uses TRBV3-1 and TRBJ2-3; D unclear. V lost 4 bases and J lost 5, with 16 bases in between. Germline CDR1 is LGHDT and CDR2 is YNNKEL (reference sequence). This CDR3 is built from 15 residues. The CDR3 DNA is TGTGCCAGCAGCCCCCTCTCTTTATCGTTAGATACGCAGTATTTT. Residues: CASSPLSLSLDTQYF.

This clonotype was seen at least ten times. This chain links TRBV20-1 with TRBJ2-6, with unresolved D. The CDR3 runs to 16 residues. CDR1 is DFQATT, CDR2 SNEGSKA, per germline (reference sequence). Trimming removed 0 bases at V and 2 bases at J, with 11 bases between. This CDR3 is CSARDERQAGANVLTF. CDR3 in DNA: TGCAGTGCTAGAGACGAGAGGCAGGCTGGGGCCAACGTCCTGACTTTC.

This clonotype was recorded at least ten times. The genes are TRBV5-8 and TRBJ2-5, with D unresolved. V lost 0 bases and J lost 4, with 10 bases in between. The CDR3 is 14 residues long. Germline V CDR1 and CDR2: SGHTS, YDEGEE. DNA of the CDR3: TGTGCCAGCAGCTTGGCCTTATCAAGAGAGACCCAGTACTTC. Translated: CASSLALSRETQYF.

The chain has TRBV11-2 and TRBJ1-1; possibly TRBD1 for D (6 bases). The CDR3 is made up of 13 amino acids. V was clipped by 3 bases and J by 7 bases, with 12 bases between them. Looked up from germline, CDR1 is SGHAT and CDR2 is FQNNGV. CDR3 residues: CASSLDSYVEAFF. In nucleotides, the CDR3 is TGTGCCAGCAGCTTGGACAGTTACGTTGAAGCTTTCTTT.

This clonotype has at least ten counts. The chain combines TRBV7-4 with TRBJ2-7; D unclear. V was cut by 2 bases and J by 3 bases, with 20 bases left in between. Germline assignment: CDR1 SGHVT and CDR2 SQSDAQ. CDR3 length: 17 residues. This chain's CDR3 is CASSLCLFLIWGYEQYF. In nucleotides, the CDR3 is TGTGCCAGCAGCTTATGTCTCTTTCTCATCTGGGGCTACGAGCAGTACTTC.